One sample yielded the 30 T cell receptor beta chains listed below, sequenced in a study of blood T cell repertoires in COVID-19. Measured with immunoSEQ multiplex PCR; TCRdb has only the in-frame clones, and not every one. The data contain over 150,000 clones, about 87% of them singletons. Sequenced: peripheral blood. The receptor set was obtained from a woman in her 70s with COVID-19, enrolled during active disease.

The chain links TRBV2 to TRBJ1-1; no definite D call. Germline V CDR1 and CDR2: SNHLY, FYNNEI. Between the trimmed V and J ends, which lost 6 bases and 4 bases, there was a span of 15 bases. The CDR3 loop spans 14 amino acids. CDR3 in amino acids: CASSEAGRSTEAFF. CDR3 DNA sequence: TGTGCCAGCAGCGAGGCGGGGAGGAGCACTGAAGCTTTCTTT.

V and J are TRBV7-3 and TRBJ2-7; D call uncertain. Germline-derived CDR1 and CDR2 are SGHTA and FQGTGA. This CDR3 region has 14 residues. V was shortened by 6 bases and J by 6 bases, with 18 bases between the two germline ends. The DNA for the CDR3 is TGTGCCAGCAGTGCTGGTGGAGATGGAGTCGAGCAGTACTTC. As protein: CASSAGGDGVEQYF.

This chain joins TRBV7-9 and TRBJ2-7, with 11 bases identical to TRBD1. The J segment lost 7 bases and the V segment lost 3 bases, leaving 5 bases of the junction unmatched. The CDR3 consists of 14 residues. Germline V gene data show CDR1 as SEHNR and CDR2 as FQNEAQ (reference sequence). DNA for the CDR3: TGTGCCAGCAGCTTCCGGGACAGGGGGATAGAGCAGTACTTC. This codes for CASSFRDRGIEQYF.

V is TRBV3-1 (or the pseudogene TRBV3-2) and J is TRBJ1-1; D possibly corresponds to TRBD1 (5 bases). CDR1 LGHDT and CDR2 YNNKEL come from the germline V gene (reference sequence). The CDR3 has 15 residues. V lost 4 bases to trimming and J lost 0 bases, with 12 bases between them. CDR3 sequence: CASSLPGLLNTEAFF. CDR3 nucleotides: TGTGCCAGCAGCCTCCCGGGACTGTTGAACACTGAAGCTTTCTTT.

The gene calls are TRBV12-5 and TRBJ2-3; TRBD1 matches 7 bases. Germline CDR1 LGHNT, CDR2 FRNRAP. The junction had 4 bases not matched to a gene; V was cut back by 5 bases and J by 2 bases. The length of the CDR3 is 14 residues. The chain's CDR3 is CASGRDSHTDTQYF. For the CDR3, the DNA is TGTGCTAGTGGTCGGGACAGCCACACAGATACGCAGTATTTT.

The rearrangement links TRBV19 to TRBJ2-1; tentative D call: TRBD2 (5 bases). This CDR3 is built from 16 residues. V gave up 3 bases and J gave up 7 bases, with 19 bases separating them. Germline V gene data show CDR1 as LNHDA and CDR2 as SQIVND (reference sequence). DNA of the CDR3: TGTGCCAGTAGTATTTTAAACCTAGCCCCAGCGAATGAGCAGTTCTTC. It translates to CASSILNLAPANEQFF.

This clone was found once. The rearrangement links TRBV5-1 to TRBJ2-5; 11 bases match TRBD2. From germline, CDR1 is SGHRS and CDR2 YFSETQ. This CDR3 contains 16 residues. Trimming at V came to 0 bases and at J to 5 bases, leaving 6 bases not matched to a gene. The CDR3 DNA is TGCGCCAGCAGCTTGGCTAGCGGGAGGCCCGAGGAGACCCAGTACTTC. This encodes CASSLASGRPEETQYF.

The rearrangement links TRBV11-3 to TRBJ2-7; TRBD2 agrees at 9 bases. Unmatched junction bases numbered 3, after V lost 4 bases and J lost 2 bases. The germline V gene encodes CDR1 SGHNT and CDR2 YENEEA. This CDR3 has 14 amino acids. The CDR3, as DNA: TGTGCCAGCAGCTGGACTAGCGCGACCTACGAGCAGTACTTC. The encoded protein is CASSWTSATYEQYF.

V gene TRBV6-6 combines with J gene TRBJ1-5; 8 bases agree with TRBD1. Germline lookup yields CDR1 MNHNY and CDR2 SVGAGI (reference sequence). The length of the CDR3 is 14 residues. Unmatched junction bases numbered 7, after V lost 6 bases and J lost 6 bases. The CDR3 here is CASSQGARRQPQHF. The CDR3 region has the DNA TGTGCCAGCAGCCAGGGGGCGCGGCGTCAGCCCCAGCATTTT.

The chain joins TRBV7-2 to TRBJ1-2, with 7 positions matching TRBD1. The germline V gene encodes CDR1 SGHTA and CDR2 FQGNSA. V lost 5 bases and J lost 4; bases outside the gene matches: 16. This CDR3 region has 17 residues. CDR3 region: CASSATLLTGFAYGYTF. In DNA, the CDR3 is TGTGCCAGCAGCGCCACACTATTGACAGGGTTTGCCTATGGCTACACCTTC.

This clone was seen only once. CDR3 in DNA: TGTGCCAGCAGCGGTCAGGTCTACCGGGGAGAGACCCAGTACTTC. The encoded protein is CASSGQVYRGETQYF. The rearrangement links TRBV11-2 to TRBJ2-5; possibly TRBD2 for D (5 bases). V was pared by 5 bases and J by 4 bases, with 17 bases between. This CDR3 spans 15 amino acids. In germline, CDR1 is SGHAT, CDR2 FQNNGV.

This chain uses TRBV11-3 with TRBJ2-2; 7 bases fit TRBD1. This CDR3 is 15 amino acids long. Germline assignment: CDR1 SGHNT and CDR2 YENEEA. The V and J ends lost 5 bases and 7 bases, in that order; junction bases with no gene match: 10. CDR3 sequence reads: CASSPSGQHGGELFF. CDR3 in DNA: TGTGCCAGCAGCCCTTCGGGACAGCACGGCGGGGAGCTGTTTTTT.

The chain links TRBV24-1 to TRBJ2-2, with D maybe TRBD2 (5 bases). CDR1 is KGHDR and CDR2 is SFDVKD in the germline V gene. Trimming left V 0 bases short and J 3 bases short, with 7 bases between. The CDR3 covers 15 residues. The CDR3 DNA reads TGTGCCACCAGTGATTTGGGGCGGGACACCGGGGAGCTGTTTTTT. Its protein product is CATSDLGRDTGELFF.

As for this clone: A junction end diverges from the germline sequence, so it may reflect a read error. The rearrangement links TRBV7-7 to TRBJ2-3; a possible D gene is TRBD2 (6 bases). The CDR3 spans 15 residues. Per the germline V gene, CDR1 is SSHAT and CDR2 is FNYEAQ (reference sequence). The CDR3 is CASSKGLLSTDTQYF. DNA for the CDR3: TGTGCTAGCAGCAAGGGACTTCTCAGCACAGATACGCAGTATTTT.

This clone was counted once. CDR3 nucleotides: TGTGCCAGCAGCATGGGGACTAGCGGGAACTACGAGCAGTACTTC. This gives the protein CASSMGTSGNYEQYF. The rearrangement joins TRBV7-2 to TRBJ2-7; 13 bases agree with TRBD2. This CDR3 is built from 15 residues. Per germline, CDR1 SGHTA and CDR2 FQGNSA. Unmatched junction bases numbered 4, after V lost 5 bases and J lost 3 bases.

This chain links TRBV5-1 with TRBJ2-7; 14 nucleotides line up with TRBD2. The CDR3 is 16 residues long. Trimming removed 3 bases from V and 4 bases from J; junction bases left unmatched: 6. Germline values: CDR1 SGHRS, CDR2 YFSETQ. Written as DNA, the CDR3 is TGCGCCAGCAGCTCCGGCGGACTAGCGGGGGGTTACGAGCAGTACTTC. It is translated as CASSSGGLAGGYEQYF.

The chain is built from TRBV14 and TRBJ1-3; D call uncertain. The CDR3 totals 16 residues. CDR1 and CDR2 (germline): SGHDN, FVKESK. Trimming shortened V by 0 bases and J by 2 bases, and 11 bases separated the two germline ends. CDR3 nucleotides: TGTGCCAGCAGCCAAGATATCACGGGAGCTGGAAACACCATATATTTT. Translating it yields CASSQDITGAGNTIYF. Filled out from reference TRBV14 and TRBJ1-3, the complete variable domain reads EAGVTQFPSHSVIEKGQTVTLRCDPISGHDNLYWYRRVMGKEIKFLLHFVKESKQDESGMPNNRFLAERTGGTYSTLKVQPAELEDSGVYFCASSQDITGAGNTIYFGEGSWLTVV.

The chain has TRBV27 and TRBJ1-2, with TRBD1 as a possible D gene (6 bases). Trimming took 3 bases from V and 7 from J, leaving 12 bases between them. This CDR3 spans 13 amino acids. Germline loops: CDR1 MNHEY, CDR2 SMNVEV (reference sequence). The CDR3 sequence: CASSLLGRGGYTF. The CDR3 bases are TGTGCCAGCAGTTTGTTAGGCAGGGGTGGCTACACCTTC.

V is TRBV3-1 (or the pseudogene TRBV3-2) and J is TRBJ1-1, with D unresolved. The CDR3 length is 13 residues. CDR1 and CDR2 from the germline V gene are LGHDT and YNNKEL (reference sequence). V was shortened by 1 base and J by 5 bases, with 8 bases between the two germline ends. CDR3 bases: TGTGCCAGCAGCCAAGTTAGCGGGACTGAAGCTTTCTTT. It codes for CASSQVSGTEAFF.

This clone was detected a few times. This rearrangement joins TRBV18 to TRBJ1-6, with D perhaps TRBD1 (5 bases). Looked up from germline, CDR1 is KGHSH and CDR2 is LQKENI. Trimming took 2 bases from V and 9 from J, leaving 11 bases between them. The CDR3 is 14 residues long. In nucleotides, the CDR3 is TGTGCCAGCTCACCAGACAGTAGAGGTTCACCCCTCCACTTT. This codes for CASSPDSRGSPLHF.

The V gene is TRBV11-2, the J gene TRBJ1-2; the match to TRBD1 covers 9 bases. The CDR3 extends over 15 amino acids. CDR1 is SGHAT and CDR2 is FQNNGV in the germline V gene. Germline trimming cut 0 bases from V and 5 bases from J; bases unmatched to any gene: 4. Written as DNA, the CDR3 is TGTGCCAGCAGCTTAGATCCCGGGACAGGGTATGGCTACACCTTC. It translates to CASSLDPGTGYGYTF.

This sequence joins TRBV19 and TRBJ2-7, with 7 bases lining up with TRBD2. V was pared by 8 bases and J by 7 bases, with 14 bases of the junction left unmatched. The CDR3 loop spans 14 amino acids. Germline CDR1 and CDR2: LNHDA and SQIVND (reference sequence). Written as DNA, the CDR3 is TGTGCCAGTTCCAACGGGTGGGCGGGAGTTGAGCAGTACTTC. This sequence encodes CASSNGWAGVEQYF.

The genes are TRBV27 and TRBJ2-3, with TRBD2 matching 10 bases. V shed 8 bases and J 2 bases; nucleotides not matched to a gene: 4. Germline CDR1 MNHEY, CDR2 SMNVEV (reference sequence). The CDR3 consists of 14 residues. Here the CDR3 reads CASSTSGDTDTQYF. CDR3 DNA sequence: TGTGCCAGCTCAACTAGCGGGGACACAGATACGCAGTATTTT.

This clone was picked up one time. The rearrangement uses TRBV19 and TRBJ2-3, with 11 bases lining up with TRBD2. Germline CDR1 is LNHDA and CDR2 is SQIVND (reference sequence). This CDR3 has 16 amino acids. The ends lost 9 bases at V and 4 bases at J; junction bases unmatched: 12. The CDR3 coding sequence is TGTGCCAGCACCCGGGGTAGCGGGAGGGCCGCAGATACGCAGTATTTT. This sequence encodes CASTRGSGRAADTQYF.

This sequence joins TRBV27 and TRBJ1-5; possible D gene TRBD1, 5 bases. Germline V gene lookup returns CDR1 MNHEY and CDR2 SMNVEV (reference sequence). The CDR3 spans 15 residues. Trimming removed 3 bases from V and 5 bases from J, with 14 bases in between. This CDR3 is CASSFFGGVHQPQHF. As DNA, the CDR3 is TGTGCCAGCAGTTTTTTCGGGGGGGTCCATCAGCCCCAGCATTTT.

The rearrangement links TRBV2 to TRBJ2-7, with D tentatively TRBD1 (5 bases). V shed 1 base and J shed 0 bases, with 7 bases lying between them. The CDR3 is 14 amino acids. The germline CDR1 and CDR2 sequences are SNHLY and FYNNEI. In nucleotides, the CDR3 is TGTGCCAGCAGTGAAGAACAGGTCTCCTACGAGCAGTACTTC. It is translated as CASSEEQVSYEQYF.

The chain has TRBV19 and TRBJ1-5; the match to TRBD1 covers 7 bases. Germline values: CDR1 LNHDA, CDR2 SQIVND (reference sequence). V dropped 7 bases and J dropped 6; count of bases not matched to a gene: 18. The CDR3 has 17 residues. CDR3 sequence: CASKAVGGGAGSQPQHF. DNA of the CDR3: TGTGCCAGTAAGGCCGTAGGAGGGGGCGCAGGAAGTCAGCCCCAGCATTTT.

The J gene is TRBJ1-1, the V gene TRBV19; 7 bases line up with TRBD1. The germline V gene has CDR1 LNHDA and CDR2 SQIVND (reference sequence). This CDR3 is 14 amino acids long. The V segment lost 6 bases and the J segment 6 bases; nucleotides outside the gene matches: 10. CDR3 region: CASSWDSISPEAFF. The CDR3 DNA reads as TGTGCCAGTAGCTGGGACAGTATTAGTCCTGAAGCTTTCTTT. The whole variable domain, filled in from reference TRBV19 and TRBJ1-1, reads DGGITQSPKYLFRKEGQNVTLSCEQNLNHDAMYWYRQDPGQGLRLIYYSQIVNDFQKGDIAEGYSVSREKKESFPLTVTSAQKNPTAFYLCASSWDSISPEAFFGQGTRLTVV.

The V and J genes are TRBV5-1 and TRBJ2-2; TRBD2 aligns across 7 bases. The CDR3 loop spans 17 amino acids. Trimming took 1 base from V and 2 from J; bases not matched to a gene: 8. CDR1 is SGHRS and CDR2 is YFSETQ in the germline V gene. CDR3 nucleotide sequence: TGCGCCAGCAGCTTGTCTAGGACTAGAGGAAACACCGGGGAGCTGTTTTTT. This translates into CASSLSRTRGNTGELFF. Complete variable domain (other parts from reference TRBV5-1 and TRBJ2-2): KAGVTQTPRYLIKTRGQQVTLSCSPISGHRSVSWYQQTPGQGLQFLFEYFSETQRNKGNFPGRFSGRQFSNSRSEMNVSTLELGDSALYLCASSLSRTRGNTGELFFGEGSRLTVL.

J is TRBJ2-1 and V is TRBV6-5; 7 nucleotides align to TRBD1. Germline V gene sequence: CDR1 MNHEY, CDR2 SVGAGI. The CDR3 is made up of 15 amino acids. V shed 5 bases and J 1 base; nucleotides not matched to a gene: 5. The DNA for the CDR3 is TGTGCCAGCAGTCAACAGGGGAATTCCTACAATGAGCAGTTCTTC. The encoded protein is CASSQQGNSYNEQFF.